These 16 T cell receptor beta chains came from one sample sequenced in a study of blood T cell repertoires in COVID-19. Sequenced by immunoSEQ multiplex PCR; TCRdb stores in-frame clones only, minus some. The data show about 110,000 clones, with 81% seen just once and 7.5% to 10% held by the top ten. Material for sequencing was peripheral blood. The receptors derive from a woman in her sixties or seventies with acute or convalescent COVID-19.

The gene calls are TRBV30 and TRBJ1-1, with no clear D. V was cut by 4 bases and J by 7 bases, with 7 bases left in between. This CDR3 is 10 amino acids long. CDR1 is GTSNPN, CDR2 SVGIG, per germline (reference sequence). The CDR3 DNA is TGTGCCTGGACCCGTGTTGAAGCTTTCTTT. The encoded protein is CAWTRVEAFF.

This clone appeared a few times. The chain employs TRBV6-2 or TRBV6-3 and TRBJ1-1; perhaps TRBD1 as D (5 bases). Trimming stripped 0 bases from V and 4 bases from J, with 6 bases between. Germline CDR1 and CDR2: MNHEY and SVGEGT. The CDR3 sequence is 13 residues long. The CDR3 loop reads CASSYSGVTEAFF. The CDR3 DNA reads TGTGCCAGCAGTTACTCAGGGGTCACTGAAGCTTTCTTT.

The V and J genes are TRBV9 and TRBJ1-1; 7 bases fit TRBD1. Looked up from germline, CDR1 is SGDLS and CDR2 is YYNGEE. The V gene end was trimmed by 2 bases and the J gene end by 1 base; junction bases not matched to a gene: 2. This CDR3 comprises 14 residues. CDR3 residues: CASSVGQQNTEAFF. CDR3 nucleotide sequence: TGTGCCAGCAGCGTGGGACAGCAGAACACTGAAGCTTTCTTT.

This chain uses TRBV6-5 with TRBJ1-4; the D gene is possibly TRBD1 (5 bases). The length of the CDR3 is 15 residues. Germline V gene lookup returns CDR1 MNHEY and CDR2 SVGAGI. Trimming took 2 bases from V and 3 from J, leaving 10 bases between them. The CDR3 nucleotides are TGTGCCAGCAGTTACGTCGGGGGTCCTAATGAAAAACTGTTTTTT. Amino acids: CASSYVGGPNEKLFF.

V is TRBV5-4 and J is TRBJ2-1, with 8 bases aligning to TRBD2. The CDR3 totals 13 residues. The junction had 6 bases not matched to a gene; V was cut back by 0 bases and J by 13 bases. Germline-derived CDR1 and CDR2 are SGHNT and YYREEE (reference sequence). CDR3 region: CASSLEGGGPQFF. The CDR3 nucleotides read TGTGCCAGCAGCTTGGAGGGCGGGGGGCCCCAGTTCTTC.

The V gene is TRBV12-3 or TRBV12-4, the J gene TRBJ1-5; D not resolved. The CDR3 spans 12 residues. V dropped 7 bases and J dropped 2 bases, with 6 bases sitting between them. CDR3 amino acids: CASTQGNQPQHF. DNA of the CDR3: TGTGCCAGCACCCAGGGCAATCAGCCCCAGCATTTT.

The V gene is TRBV7-2, the J gene TRBJ2-3; 7 bases line up with TRBD1. The CDR3 totals 14 residues. The ends lost 4 bases at V and 3 bases at J; junction bases unmatched: 4. Germline assignment: CDR1 SGHTA and CDR2 FQGNSA. This chain's CDR3 is CASSSYRGTDTQYF. The CDR3 DNA follows: TGTGCCAGCAGCTCTTACAGGGGAACAGATACGCAGTATTTT. Complete variable domain (other parts from reference TRBV7-2 and TRBJ2-3): GAGVSQSPSNKVTEKGKDVELRCDPISGHTALYWYRQSLGQGLEFLIYFQGNSAPDKSGLPSDRFSAERTGGSVSTLTIQRTQQEDSAVYLCASSSYRGTDTQYFGPGTRLTVL.

The V and J genes are TRBV12-5 and TRBJ1-3; D might be TRBD1 (6 bases). The CDR3 has 14 residues. Trimming removed 5 bases at V and 4 bases at J, with 12 bases between. CDR1 LGHNT and CDR2 FRNRAP come from the germline V gene. CDR3 loop: CASGPGTQGNTIYF. CDR3 nucleotides: TGTGCTAGTGGTCCCGGGACACAAGGAAACACCATATATTTT. The full variable domain, with the rest looked up from reference TRBV12-5 and TRBJ1-3, is DARVTQTPRHKVTEMGQEVTMRCQPILGHNTVFWYRQTMMQGLELLAYFRNRAPLDDSGMPKDRFSAEMPDATLATLKIQPSEPRDSAVYFCASGPGTQGNTIYFGEGSWLTVV.

The chain employs TRBV7-2 and TRBJ2-3; TRBD2 matches 14 bases. The V gene end was trimmed by 4 bases and the J gene end by 2 bases; junction bases not matched to a gene: 5. CDR1 is SGHTA, CDR2 FQGNSA, per germline. CDR3 size: 17 residues. The CDR3 sequence: CASSWRLAGGHTDTQYF. DNA of the CDR3: TGTGCCAGCAGCTGGAGACTAGCGGGAGGGCACACAGATACGCAGTATTTT.

V is TRBV9 and J is TRBJ1-2; unclear D gene. The CDR3 runs to 14 residues. V was trimmed by 5 bases and J by 4 bases, leaving 15 bases between them. Germline V gene sequence: CDR1 SGDLS, CDR2 YYNGEE. The CDR3 nucleotides read TGTGCCAGCAGTCCGGCGGGCTTGGGCTATGGCTACACCTTC. Translated, it gives CASSPAGLGYGYTF.

The chain recombines TRBV5-1 with TRBJ2-7; 7 bases agree with TRBD1. Germline V gene sequence: CDR1 SGHRS, CDR2 YFSETQ. Germline trimming cut 4 bases from V and 2 bases from J; bases unmatched to any gene: 6. This CDR3 has 14 amino acids. DNA of the CDR3: TGCGCCAGCAGCCATGGACAGGTTACCTACGAGCAGTACTTC. This codes for CASSHGQVTYEQYF.

The rearrangement links TRBV19 to TRBJ1-1, with D uncertain. CDR3 size: 12 residues. The V and J ends lost 6 bases and 1 base respectively, with 6 bases between them. Germline values: CDR1 LNHDA, CDR2 SQIVND (reference sequence). This CDR3 is CASRWANTEAFF. As DNA, the CDR3 is TGTGCCAGTAGATGGGCGAACACTGAAGCTTTCTTT.

This chain connects TRBV28 to TRBJ1-2; 7 positions match TRBD1. Trimming removed 6 bases from V and 4 bases from J; junction bases left unmatched: 8. The CDR3 runs to 14 residues. The germline CDR1 and CDR2 sequences are MDHEN and SYDVKM. CDR3 in DNA: TGTGCCAGCAGCGAGGGACAGTTTACCTATGGCTACACCTTC. This encodes CASSEGQFTYGYTF.

This rearrangement joins TRBV7-2 to TRBJ1-3; no clear D gene. Germline V gene sequence: CDR1 SGHTA, CDR2 FQGNSA. CDR3 length: 17 residues. V was trimmed by 0 bases and J by 1 base, leaving 13 bases between them. The DNA for the CDR3 is TGTGCCAGCAGCTTAGCAGGCCAGCGGGATTCTGGAAACACCATATATTTT. Protein: CASSLAGQRDSGNTIYF.

This sequence joins TRBV7-2 and TRBJ2-3; maybe TRBD2 (6 bases). Germline CDR1 SGHTA, CDR2 FQGNSA. The CDR3 loop spans 17 amino acids. Trimming cost V 1 base and J 6 bases, with 20 bases left between them. CDR3 protein: CASSLEEYRRGADTQYF. Here the CDR3 DNA reads TGTGCCAGCAGCTTAGAGGAGTATAGGCGGGGAGCGGATACGCAGTATTTT.

The chain couples TRBV7-2 to TRBJ2-7, with 10 bases aligning to TRBD1. Germline trimming cut 2 bases from V and 6 bases from J; bases unmatched to any gene: 10. The germline gives CDR1 SGHTA, CDR2 FQGNSA. This CDR3 spans 16 amino acids. In DNA form, the CDR3 reads TGTGCCAGCAGCTTACGGGGCGGGGACAGGGGATCCGAGCAGTACTTC. This translates into CASSLRGGDRGSEQYF.